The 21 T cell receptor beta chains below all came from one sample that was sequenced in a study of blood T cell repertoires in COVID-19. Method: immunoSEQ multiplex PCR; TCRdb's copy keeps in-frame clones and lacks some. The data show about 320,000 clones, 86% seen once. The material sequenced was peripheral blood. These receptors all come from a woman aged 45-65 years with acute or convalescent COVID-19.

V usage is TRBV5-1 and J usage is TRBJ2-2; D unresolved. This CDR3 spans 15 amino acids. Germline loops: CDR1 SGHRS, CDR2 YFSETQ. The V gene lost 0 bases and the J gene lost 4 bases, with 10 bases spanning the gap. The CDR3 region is CASSLEWSGTGELFF. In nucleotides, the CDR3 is TGCGCCAGCAGCTTGGAATGGTCGGGCACCGGGGAGCTGTTTTTT.

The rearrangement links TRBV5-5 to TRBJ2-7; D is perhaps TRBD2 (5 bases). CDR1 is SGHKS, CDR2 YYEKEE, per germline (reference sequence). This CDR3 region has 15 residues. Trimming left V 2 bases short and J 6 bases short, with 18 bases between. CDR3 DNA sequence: TGTGCCAGCAGCTTAAGCAGTACGGGAAAAGGCGAGCAGTACTTC. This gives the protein CASSLSSTGKGEQYF.

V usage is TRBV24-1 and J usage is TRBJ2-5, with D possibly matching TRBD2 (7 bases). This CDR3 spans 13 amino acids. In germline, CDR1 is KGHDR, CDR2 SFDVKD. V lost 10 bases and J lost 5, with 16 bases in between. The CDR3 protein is CATGGGGRETQYF. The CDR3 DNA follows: TGTGCCACAGGGGGGGGAGGTCGGGAGACCCAGTACTTC.

In nucleotides, the CDR3 is TGTGCCATCAGTGAGTCGGAGCTCGATGAAAAACTGTTTTTT. It encodes CAISESELDEKLFF. The chain is built from TRBV10-3 and TRBJ1-4; no clear D. CDR1 and CDR2 (germline): ENHRY, SYGVKD. The V end was cut by 0 bases, the J end by 6 bases, with 8 bases between. This CDR3 comprises 14 residues.

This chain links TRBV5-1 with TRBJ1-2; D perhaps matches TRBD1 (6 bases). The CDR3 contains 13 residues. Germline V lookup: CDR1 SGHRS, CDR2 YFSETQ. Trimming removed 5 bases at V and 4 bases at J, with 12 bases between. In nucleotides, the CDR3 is TGCGCCAGCAGGCCGGACAGAACCTATGGCTACACCTTC. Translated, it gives CASRPDRTYGYTF.

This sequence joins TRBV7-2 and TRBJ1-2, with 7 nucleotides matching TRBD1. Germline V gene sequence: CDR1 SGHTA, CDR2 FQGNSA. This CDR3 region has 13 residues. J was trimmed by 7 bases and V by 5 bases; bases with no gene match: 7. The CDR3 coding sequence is TGTGCCAGCAGCCCTAGACAGGGAGGTGGCTACACCTTC. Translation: CASSPRQGGGYTF.

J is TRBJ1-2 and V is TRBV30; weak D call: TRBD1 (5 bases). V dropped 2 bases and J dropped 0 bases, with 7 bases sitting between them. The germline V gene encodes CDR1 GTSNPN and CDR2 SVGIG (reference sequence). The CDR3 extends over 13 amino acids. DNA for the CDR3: TGTGCCTGGAGTCGACAGACTAACTATGGCTACACCTTC. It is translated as CAWSRQTNYGYTF.

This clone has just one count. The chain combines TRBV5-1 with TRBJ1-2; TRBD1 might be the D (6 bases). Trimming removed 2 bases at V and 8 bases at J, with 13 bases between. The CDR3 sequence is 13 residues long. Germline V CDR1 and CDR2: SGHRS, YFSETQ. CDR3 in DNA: TGCGCCAGCAGCTTCTCACACACAGGGGGCTACACCTTC. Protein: CASSFSHTGGYTF.

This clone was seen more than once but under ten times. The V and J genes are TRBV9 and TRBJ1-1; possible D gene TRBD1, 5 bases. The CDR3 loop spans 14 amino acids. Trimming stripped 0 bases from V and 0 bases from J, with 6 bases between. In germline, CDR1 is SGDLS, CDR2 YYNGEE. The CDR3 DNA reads TGTGCCAGCAGCGTAGGGGGCGTGAACACTGAAGCTTTCTTT. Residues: CASSVGGVNTEAFF.

CDR3 sequence: CASSYWRGTPDEQYF. DNA of the CDR3: TGTGCCAGCAGTTACTGGAGGGGCACCCCGGACGAGCAGTACTTC. The V call is TRBV6-2 or TRBV6-3, the J call TRBJ2-7, with a possible D match to TRBD2 (6 bases). From germline, CDR1 is MNHEY and CDR2 SVGEGT. The V end lost 1 base, the J end lost 5 bases, and 15 bases lay between the germline ends. This CDR3 is built from 15 residues.

The CDR3 spells CASSKTSGMYNEQFF. The CDR3 DNA sequence: TGTGCCAGCAGTAAGACTAGCGGGATGTACAATGAGCAGTTCTTC. This sequence joins TRBV28 and TRBJ2-1, with 11 bases matching TRBD2. The CDR3 covers 15 residues. J gave up 4 bases and V 5 bases, and 4 bases lay outside the gene matches. Germline CDR1 MDHEN, CDR2 SYDVKM.

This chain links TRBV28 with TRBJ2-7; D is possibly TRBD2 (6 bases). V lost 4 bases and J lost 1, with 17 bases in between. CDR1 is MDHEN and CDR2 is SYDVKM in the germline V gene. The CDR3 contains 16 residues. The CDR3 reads CASSSLTSQKSYEQYF. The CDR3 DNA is TGTGCCAGCAGTTCGCTGACTAGTCAAAAGTCCTACGAGCAGTACTTC. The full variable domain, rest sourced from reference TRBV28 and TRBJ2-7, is DVKVTQSSRYLVKRTGEKVFLECVQDMDHENMFWYRQDPGLGLRLIYFSYDVKMKEKGDIPEGYSVSREKKERFSLILESASTNQTSMYLCASSSLTSQKSYEQYFGPGTRLTVT.

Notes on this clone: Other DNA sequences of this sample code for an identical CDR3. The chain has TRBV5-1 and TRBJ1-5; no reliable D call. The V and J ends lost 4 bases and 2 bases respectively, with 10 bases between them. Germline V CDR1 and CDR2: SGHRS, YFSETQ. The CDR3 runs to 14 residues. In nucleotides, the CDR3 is TGCGCCAGCAGCCCCCGGGGTGGCAATCAGCCCCAGCATTTT. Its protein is CASSPRGGNQPQHF.

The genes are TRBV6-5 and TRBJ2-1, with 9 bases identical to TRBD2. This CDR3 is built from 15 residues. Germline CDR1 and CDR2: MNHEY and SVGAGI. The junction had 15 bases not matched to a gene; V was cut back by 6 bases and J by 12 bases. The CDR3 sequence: CASSLTGASGTPQFF. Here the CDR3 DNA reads TGTGCCAGCAGCCTAACTGGGGCTAGCGGGACCCCGCAGTTCTTC.

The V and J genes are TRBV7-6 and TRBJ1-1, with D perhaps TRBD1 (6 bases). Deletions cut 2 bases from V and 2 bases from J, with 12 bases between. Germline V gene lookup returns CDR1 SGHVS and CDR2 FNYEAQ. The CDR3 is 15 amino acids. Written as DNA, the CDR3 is TGTGCCAGCAGCTTAATGGGGGCTCCCAACACTGAAGCTTTCTTT. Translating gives CASSLMGAPNTEAFF.

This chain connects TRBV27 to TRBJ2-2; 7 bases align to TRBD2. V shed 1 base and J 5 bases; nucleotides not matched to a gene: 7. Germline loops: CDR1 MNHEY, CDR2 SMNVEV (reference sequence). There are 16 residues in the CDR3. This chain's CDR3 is CASSLFGGRLTGELFF. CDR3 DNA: TGTGCCAGCAGTTTATTTGGCGGGAGATTAACCGGGGAGCTGTTTTTT.

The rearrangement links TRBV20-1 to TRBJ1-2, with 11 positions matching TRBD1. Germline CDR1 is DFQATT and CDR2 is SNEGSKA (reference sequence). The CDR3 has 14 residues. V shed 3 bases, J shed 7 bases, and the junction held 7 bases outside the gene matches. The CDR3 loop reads CSASEGQGAFGYTF. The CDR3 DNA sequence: TGCAGTGCTAGTGAAGGACAGGGGGCATTTGGCTACACCTTC.

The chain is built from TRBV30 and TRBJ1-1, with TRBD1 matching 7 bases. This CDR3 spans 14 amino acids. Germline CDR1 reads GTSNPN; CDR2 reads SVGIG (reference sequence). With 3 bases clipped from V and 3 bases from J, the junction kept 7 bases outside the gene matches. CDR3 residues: CAWSETGVYTEAFF. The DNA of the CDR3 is TGTGCCTGGAGCGAAACAGGGGTTTACACTGAAGCTTTCTTT.

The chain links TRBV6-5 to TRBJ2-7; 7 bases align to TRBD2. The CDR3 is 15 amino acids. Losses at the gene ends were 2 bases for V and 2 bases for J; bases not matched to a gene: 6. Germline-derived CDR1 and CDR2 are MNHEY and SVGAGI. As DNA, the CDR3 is TGTGCCAGCAGTTACCGACGGGAGGCTGCCTACGAGCAGTACTTC. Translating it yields CASSYRREAAYEQYF.

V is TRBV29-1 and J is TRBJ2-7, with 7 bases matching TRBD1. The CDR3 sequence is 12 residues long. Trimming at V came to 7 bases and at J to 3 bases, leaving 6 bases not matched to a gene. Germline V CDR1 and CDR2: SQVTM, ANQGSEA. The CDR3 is CSGGRDSYEQYF. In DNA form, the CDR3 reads TGCAGCGGAGGCCGGGACAGCTACGAGCAGTACTTC.

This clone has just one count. The CDR3 DNA follows: TGTGCCATCAGTGATATTGCAGGGGGTCAGGATACGCAGTATTTT. Translation gives CAISDIAGGQDTQYF. This chain connects TRBV10-3 to TRBJ2-3; 7 bases align to TRBD1. The germline CDR1 and CDR2 sequences are ENHRY and SYGVKD. This CDR3 is built from 15 residues. V gave up 3 bases and J gave up 6 bases; unmatched junction bases: 9.